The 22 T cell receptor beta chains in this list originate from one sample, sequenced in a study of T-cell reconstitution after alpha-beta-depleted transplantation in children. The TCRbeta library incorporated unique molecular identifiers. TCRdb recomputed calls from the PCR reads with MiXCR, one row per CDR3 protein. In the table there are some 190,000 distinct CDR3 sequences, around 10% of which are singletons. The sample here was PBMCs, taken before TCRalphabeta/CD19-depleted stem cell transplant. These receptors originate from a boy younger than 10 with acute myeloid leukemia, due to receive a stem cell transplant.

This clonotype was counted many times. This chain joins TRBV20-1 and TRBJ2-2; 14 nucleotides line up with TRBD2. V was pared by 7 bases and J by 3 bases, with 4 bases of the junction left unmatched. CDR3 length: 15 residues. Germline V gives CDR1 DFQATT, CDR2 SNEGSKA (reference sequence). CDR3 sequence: CSGTSGGSDTGELFF. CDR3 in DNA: TGCAGTGGGACTAGCGGGGGGAGTGACACCGGGGAGCTGTTTTTT.

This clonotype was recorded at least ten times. As DNA, the CDR3 is TGCGCCAGCAGTGAGTCTAAGAACTACGAGCAGTACTTC. Protein sequence: CASSESKNYEQYF. This sequence joins TRBV10-2 and TRBJ2-7; D not certain. The CDR3 runs to 13 residues. Germline lookup yields CDR1 WSHSY and CDR2 SAAADI. Trimming removed 0 bases at V and 3 bases at J, with 6 bases between.

The CDR3 coding sequence is TGCAGCGTTGAAGGGCGACAGACGGACAGGGGAGCCCGTGGGAAGACCCAGTACTTC. This translates into CSVEGRQTDRGARGKTQYF. The rearrangement uses TRBV29-1 and TRBJ2-5; TRBD1 aligns across 9 bases. The V gene's germline CDR1 is SQVTM and CDR2 ANQGSEA. This CDR3 region has 19 residues. V dropped 1 base and J dropped 6; count of bases not matched to a gene: 21.

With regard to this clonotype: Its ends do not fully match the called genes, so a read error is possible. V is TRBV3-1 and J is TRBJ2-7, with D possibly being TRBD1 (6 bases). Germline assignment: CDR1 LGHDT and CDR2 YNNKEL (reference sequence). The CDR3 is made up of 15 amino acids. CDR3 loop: CACSQSTGTTYEQYF. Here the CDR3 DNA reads TGTGCCTGCAGCCAGTCGACAGGTACCACCTACGAGCAGTACTTC.

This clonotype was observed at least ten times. This CDR3 is CASSPWDRAYEQYV. Here the CDR3 DNA reads TGTGCCAGCAGCCCCTGGGACAGGGCCTACGAGCAGTACGTC. The rearrangement uses TRBV5-6 and TRBJ2-7; TRBD1 matches at 9 bases. V shed 4 bases and J 2 bases; nucleotides not matched to a gene: 4. This CDR3 contains 14 residues. CDR1 SGHDT and CDR2 YYEEEE come from the germline V gene.

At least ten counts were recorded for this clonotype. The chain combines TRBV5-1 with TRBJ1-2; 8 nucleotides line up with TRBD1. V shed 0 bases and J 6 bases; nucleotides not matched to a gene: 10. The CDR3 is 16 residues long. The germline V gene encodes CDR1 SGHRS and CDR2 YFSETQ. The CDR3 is CASSLGVGRGPHGYTF. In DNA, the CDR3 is TGCGCCAGCAGCTTGGGAGTCGGCAGGGGGCCTCATGGCTACACCTTC.

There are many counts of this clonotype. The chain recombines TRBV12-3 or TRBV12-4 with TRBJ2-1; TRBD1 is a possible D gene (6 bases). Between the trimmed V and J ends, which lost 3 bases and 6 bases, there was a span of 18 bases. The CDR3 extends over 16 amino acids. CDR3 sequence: CASSLDSYGRGNEQFF. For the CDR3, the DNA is TGTGCCAGCAGTTTGGACAGTTACGGGCGAGGCAATGAGCAGTTCTTC.

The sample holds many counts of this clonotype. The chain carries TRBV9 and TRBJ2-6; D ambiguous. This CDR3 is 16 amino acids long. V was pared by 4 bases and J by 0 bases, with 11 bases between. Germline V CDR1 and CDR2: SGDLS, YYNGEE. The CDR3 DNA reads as TGTGCCAGCAGCCCAACAGCTCTCTCTGGGGCCAACGTCCTGACTTTC. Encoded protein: CASSPTALSGANVLTF. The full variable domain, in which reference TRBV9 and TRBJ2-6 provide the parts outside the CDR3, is DSGVTQTPKHLITATGQRVTLRCSPRSGDLSVYWYQQSLDQGLQFLIQYYNGEERAKGNILERFSAQQFPDLHSELNLSSLELGDSALYFCASSPTALSGANVLTFGAGSRLTVL.

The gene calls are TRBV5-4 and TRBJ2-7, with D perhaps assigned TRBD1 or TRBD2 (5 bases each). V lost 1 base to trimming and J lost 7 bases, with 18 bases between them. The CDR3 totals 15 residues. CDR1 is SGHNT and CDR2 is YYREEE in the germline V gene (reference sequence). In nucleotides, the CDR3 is TGTGCCAGCAGCTTGATGGGACCAGTATTCGGGGAGCAGTACTTC. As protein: CASSLMGPVFGEQYF.

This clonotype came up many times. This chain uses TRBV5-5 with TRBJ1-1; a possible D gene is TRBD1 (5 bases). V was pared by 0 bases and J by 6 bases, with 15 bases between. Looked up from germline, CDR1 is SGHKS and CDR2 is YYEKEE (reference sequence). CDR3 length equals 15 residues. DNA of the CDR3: TGTGCCAGCAGCTTGGCCATGGGGACCGAGGCTGAAGCTTTCTTT. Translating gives CASSLAMGTEAEAFF.

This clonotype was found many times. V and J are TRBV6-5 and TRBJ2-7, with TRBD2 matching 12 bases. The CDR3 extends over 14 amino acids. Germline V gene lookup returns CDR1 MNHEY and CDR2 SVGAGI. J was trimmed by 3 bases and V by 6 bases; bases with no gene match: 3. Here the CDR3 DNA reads TGTGCCAGCAGGACGGGACTAGCGGGCTACGAGCAGTACTTC. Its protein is CASRTGLAGYEQYF.

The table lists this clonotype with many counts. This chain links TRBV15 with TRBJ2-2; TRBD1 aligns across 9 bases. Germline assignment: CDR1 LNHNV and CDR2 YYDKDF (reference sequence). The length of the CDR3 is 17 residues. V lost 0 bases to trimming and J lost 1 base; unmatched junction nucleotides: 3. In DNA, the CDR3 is TGTGCCACCAGCAGAGATCGACAGGGGGGGAACACCGGGGAGCTGTTTTTT. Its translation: CATSRDRQGGNTGELFF.

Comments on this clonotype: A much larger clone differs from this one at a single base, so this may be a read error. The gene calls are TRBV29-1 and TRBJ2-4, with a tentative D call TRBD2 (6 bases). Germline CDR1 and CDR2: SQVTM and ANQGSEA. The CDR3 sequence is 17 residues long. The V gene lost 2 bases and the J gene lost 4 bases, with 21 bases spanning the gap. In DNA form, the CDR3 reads TGCAGCGTTGAACCTATGGGGGGTCCCGTGGGGAAAAACATTCAGTACTTC. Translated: CSVEPMGGPVGKNIQYF.

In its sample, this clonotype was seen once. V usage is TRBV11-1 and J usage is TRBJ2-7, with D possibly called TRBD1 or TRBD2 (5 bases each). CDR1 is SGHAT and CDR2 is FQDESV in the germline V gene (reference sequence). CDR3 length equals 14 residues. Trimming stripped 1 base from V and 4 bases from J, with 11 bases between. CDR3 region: CASSLGGTIYEQYF. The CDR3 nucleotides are TGTGCCAGCAGCTTAGGGGGGACGATATACGAGCAGTACTTC.

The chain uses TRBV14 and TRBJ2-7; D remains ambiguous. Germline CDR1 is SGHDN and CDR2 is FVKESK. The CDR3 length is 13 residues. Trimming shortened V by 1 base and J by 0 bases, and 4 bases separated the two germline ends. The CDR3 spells CASSQGSSYEQYV. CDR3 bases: TGTGCCAGCAGCCAAGGAAGCTCCTACGAGCAGTACGTC.

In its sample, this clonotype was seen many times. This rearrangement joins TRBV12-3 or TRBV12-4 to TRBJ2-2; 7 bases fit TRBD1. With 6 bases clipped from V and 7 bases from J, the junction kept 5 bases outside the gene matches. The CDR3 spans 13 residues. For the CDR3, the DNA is TGTGCCAGCAGAGGGGGCGGCGGCGGGGAGCTGTTTTTT. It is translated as CASRGGGGGELFF.

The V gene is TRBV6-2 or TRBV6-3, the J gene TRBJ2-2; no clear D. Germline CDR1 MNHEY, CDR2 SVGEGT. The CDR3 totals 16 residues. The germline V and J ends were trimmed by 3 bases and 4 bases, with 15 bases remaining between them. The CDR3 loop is CASSYLITWGTGELFF. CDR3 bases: TGTGCCAGCAGTTATCTGATCACTTGGGGCACCGGGGAGCTGTTTTTT.

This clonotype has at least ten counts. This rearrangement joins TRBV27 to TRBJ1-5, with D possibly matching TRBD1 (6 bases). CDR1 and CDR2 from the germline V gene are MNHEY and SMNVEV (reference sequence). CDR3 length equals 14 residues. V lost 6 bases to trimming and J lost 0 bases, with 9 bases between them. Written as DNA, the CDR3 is TGTGCCAGCAGACCGACAGGTAGCAATCAGCCCCAGCATTTT. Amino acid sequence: CASRPTGSNQPQHF.

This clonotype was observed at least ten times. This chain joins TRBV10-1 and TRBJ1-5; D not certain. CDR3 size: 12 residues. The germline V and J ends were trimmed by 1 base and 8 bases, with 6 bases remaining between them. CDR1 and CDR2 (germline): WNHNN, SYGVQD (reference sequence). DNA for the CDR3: TGCGCCAGCAGTGAGTTCGGGGAGCCCCAGCATTTT. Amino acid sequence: CASSEFGEPQHF.

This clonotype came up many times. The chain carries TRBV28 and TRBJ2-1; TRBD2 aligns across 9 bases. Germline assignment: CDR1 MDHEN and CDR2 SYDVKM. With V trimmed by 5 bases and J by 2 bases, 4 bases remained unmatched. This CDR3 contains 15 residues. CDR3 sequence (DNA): TGTGCCAGCAGTACCAGGACTAGCGCCTACAATGAGCAGTTCTTC. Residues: CASSTRTSAYNEQFF.

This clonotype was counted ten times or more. CDR3 DNA sequence: TGTGCCAGCAGCTTTAGTTGGCCGAACACCGGGGAGCTGTTTTTT. Translated: CASSFSWPNTGELFF. The chain couples TRBV11-2 to TRBJ2-2; D is ambiguous. Germline lookup yields CDR1 SGHAT and CDR2 FQNNGV. CDR3 size: 15 residues. V lost 3 bases, J lost 0 bases, and 8 bases lay in between.

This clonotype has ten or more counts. CDR3 bases: TGTGCCAGTATAGGGGCGCTCTCTAGCACAGATACGCAGTATTTT. Translated, it gives CASIGALSSTDTQYF. The V gene is TRBV25-1, the J gene TRBJ2-3, with D perhaps matching TRBD1 (5 bases). V shed 9 bases and J shed 0 bases, with 16 bases lying between them. Germline CDR1 and CDR2: MGHDK and SYGVNS. The CDR3 has 15 amino acids. The full variable domain, with the rest looked up from reference TRBV25-1 and TRBJ2-3, is EADIYQTPRYLVIGTGKKITLECSQTMGHDKMYWYQQDPGMELHLIHYSYGVNSTEKGDLSSESTVSRIRTEHFPLTLESARPSHTSQYLCASIGALSSTDTQYFGPGTRLTVL.